These T cell receptor beta chains were read from a single sample in a study of CD8 T cells in ankylosing spondylitis. MiXCR, applied by TCRdb to the 5' RACE reads, yields one record per CDR3 protein. The sample has roughly 160,000 distinct CDR3 sequences, 9.8% seen once. Sequencing used blood, either unsorted or a sorted T cell fraction (not recorded which). These receptor sequences come from a female donor with ankylosing spondylitis or in good health (not recorded which). Each CDR3 is given with its conserved first and last residue. Fields, in order: clone size, J gene, V gene, D gene, CDR3 protein, CDR3 DNA. The D gene is left open where the match is weak. Size is omitted from some rows. Given values are once, few, many or a class for expanded clones.

clone size: -
J gene: TRBJ2-7
V gene: TRBV9
D gene: TRBD2
CDR3 protein: CASRHSYPRLAGAREYF
CDR3 DNA: TGTGCCAGCAGGCACTCTTATCCCCGACTAGCGGGAGCCAGGGAGTACTTC

clone size: few
J gene: TRBJ2-2
V gene: TRBV24-1
D gene: -
CDR3 protein: CATSDRHTDGEMSGSGELFF
CDR3 DNA: TGTGCCACCAGTGATCGCCACACGGACGGGGAAATGTCGGGCTCCGGGGAGCTGTTTTTT

clone size: many
J gene: TRBJ2-1
V gene: TRBV7-9
D gene: -
CDR3 protein: CASSLHSRGSDEQFF
CDR3 DNA: TGTGCCAGCAGCTTGCACTCCCGAGGGAGCGATGAGCAGTTCTTC

clone size: many
J gene: TRBJ2-1
V gene: TRBV7-9
D gene: TRBD2
CDR3 protein: CASSFGTKGSYNEQFF
CDR3 DNA: TGTGCCAGCAGTTTTGGGACTAAAGGGTCCTACAATGAGCAGTTCTTC

clone size: few
J gene: TRBJ2-2
V gene: TRBV27
D gene: -
CDR3 protein: CASSEQITGELFF
CDR3 DNA: TGTGCCAGCAGCGAACAGATCACCGGGGAGCTGTTTTTT

clone size: few
J gene: TRBJ2-1
V gene: TRBV5-1
D gene: TRBD1
CDR3 protein: CASSLALAGTGGYNEQFF
CDR3 DNA: TGCGCCAGCAGCTTGGCCCTCGCCGGGACAGGGGGCTACAATGAGCAGTTCTTC

clone size: -
J gene: TRBJ2-1
V gene: TRBV5-5
D gene: -
CDR3 protein: CASSLVRESYNEQFF
CDR3 DNA: TGTGCCAGCAGCTTGGTTCGGGAGTCGTACAATGAGCAGTTCTTC

clone size: many
J gene: TRBJ2-1
V gene: TRBV11-2
D gene: TRBD1
CDR3 protein: CASSPGRQGFRNEQFF
CDR3 DNA: TGTGCCAGCAGCCCGGGGAGACAGGGGTTTAGGAATGAGCAGTTCTTC

clone size: many
J gene: TRBJ2-7
V gene: TRBV12-3/TRBV12-4
D gene: -
CDR3 protein: CASSLEGRQQYF
CDR3 DNA: TGTGCCAGCAGTTTAGAGGGGAGGCAGCAGTACTTC

clone size: many
J gene: TRBJ2-5
V gene: TRBV7-8
D gene: -
CDR3 protein: CASGLVVGETQYF
CDR3 DNA: TGTGCCAGCGGCCTTGTCGTCGGGGAGACCCAGTACTTC

clone size: -
J gene: TRBJ2-7
V gene: TRBV7-2
D gene: TRBD1
CDR3 protein: CASSFGQGASYEQYF
CDR3 DNA: TGTGCCAGCAGCTTTGGACAGGGGGCATCCTACGAGCAGTACTTC

clone size: many
J gene: TRBJ1-5
V gene: TRBV12-3/TRBV12-4
D gene: -
CDR3 protein: CASSFGGQPQHF
CDR3 DNA: TGTGCCAGCAGTTTTGGGGGGCAGCCCCAGCATTTT

clone size: few
J gene: TRBJ2-1
V gene: TRBV25-1
D gene: TRBD2
CDR3 protein: CASSEYLAEYNEQFF
CDR3 DNA: TGTGCCAGCAGTGAATATCTAGCGGAGTACAATGAGCAGTTCTTC

clone size: few
J gene: TRBJ2-1
V gene: TRBV7-2
D gene: -
CDR3 protein: CASSLVRIPSRNEQFF
CDR3 DNA: TGTGCCAGCAGCTTAGTTCGAATACCCTCCCGCAATGAGCAGTTCTTC

clone size: few
J gene: TRBJ2-3
V gene: TRBV29-1
D gene: TRBD2
CDR3 protein: CSVSGLAESSTDTQYF
CDR3 DNA: TGCAGCGTTTCGGGACTAGCGGAATCTAGCACAGATACGCAGTATTTT

clone size: -
J gene: TRBJ2-5
V gene: TRBV7-9
D gene: -
CDR3 protein: CASSLSIGEETQYF
CDR3 DNA: TGTGCCAGCAGCTTATCCATAGGAGAAGAGACCCAGTACTTC

clone size: many
J gene: TRBJ2-1
V gene: TRBV29-1
D gene: -
CDR3 protein: CSVEMTGLGNEQFF
CDR3 DNA: TGCAGCGTTGAAATGACGGGTCTAGGTAATGAGCAGTTCTTC

clone size: few
J gene: TRBJ1-1
V gene: TRBV4-3
D gene: TRBD1
CDR3 protein: CASSQDGAGGTEAFF
CDR3 DNA: TGCGCCAGCAGCCAAGATGGGGCAGGGGGGACTGAAGCTTTCTTT

clone size: -
J gene: TRBJ2-7
V gene: TRBV5-1
D gene: -
CDR3 protein: CASSLGWNEQYF
CDR3 DNA: TGCGCCAGCAGCTTAGGGTGGAACGAGCAGTACTTC

clone size: few
J gene: TRBJ1-1
V gene: TRBV30
D gene: -
CDR3 protein: CAWRPRDTYTEAFF
CDR3 DNA: TGTGCCTGGAGACCTCGGGACACTTACACTGAAGCTTTCTTT

clone size: -
J gene: TRBJ2-1
V gene: TRBV29-1
D gene: -
CDR3 protein: CSVDQGAYNEQFF
CDR3 DNA: TGCAGCGTTGATCAGGGCGCCTACAATGAGCAGTTCTTC

clone size: -
J gene: TRBJ2-2
V gene: TRBV10-3
D gene: TRBD1
CDR3 protein: CAIGQGDTGELFF
CDR3 DNA: TGTGCCATCGGTCAGGGGGACACCGGGGAGCTGTTTTTT

clone size: few
J gene: TRBJ2-3
V gene: TRBV24-1
D gene: TRBD2
CDR3 protein: CATSDSTIAGSTDTQYF
CDR3 DNA: TGTGCCACCAGTGATTCCACCATAGCGGGAAGCACAGATACGCAGTATTTT

clone size: many
J gene: TRBJ1-3
V gene: TRBV7-9
D gene: TRBD1
CDR3 protein: CASSTQGKDTIYF
CDR3 DNA: TGTGCCAGCAGCACACAGGGGAAGGACACCATATATTTT

clone size: many
J gene: TRBJ2-2
V gene: TRBV5-1
D gene: -
CDR3 protein: CASSPDRLNTGELFF
CDR3 DNA: TGCGCCAGCAGCCCCGACAGGTTGAACACCGGGGAGCTGTTTTTT

clone size: -
J gene: TRBJ2-7
V gene: TRBV5-1
D gene: TRBD2
CDR3 protein: CASSLGTMGLAYEQYF
CDR3 DNA: TGCGCCAGCAGCTTGGGCACAATGGGACTAGCCTACGAGCAGTACTTC

clone size: many
J gene: TRBJ1-1
V gene: TRBV29-1
D gene: -
CDR3 protein: CSVEMGLEAFF
CDR3 DNA: TGCAGCGTCGAGATGGGGCTGGAAGCTTTCTTT

clone size: -
J gene: TRBJ1-1
V gene: TRBV6-6
D gene: TRBD1
CDR3 protein: CASSYPGGTEAFF
CDR3 DNA: TGTGCCAGCAGTTACCCAGGGGGCACTGAAGCTTTCTTT

clone size: -
J gene: TRBJ2-1
V gene: TRBV6-2/TRBV6-3
D gene: TRBD1
CDR3 protein: CASSEGARDEQFF
CDR3 DNA: TGTGCCAGCAGTGAGGGGGCGCGGGATGAGCAGTTCTTC

clone size: -
J gene: TRBJ2-1
V gene: TRBV29-1
D gene: TRBD2
CDR3 protein: CSVEGIAGGVRSYNEQFF
CDR3 DNA: TGCAGCGTTGAAGGGATAGCGGGAGGGGTTAGGTCCTACAATGAGCAGTTCTTC

clone size: -
J gene: TRBJ2-7
V gene: TRBV27
D gene: -
CDR3 protein: CASGVDTYEQYF
CDR3 DNA: TGTGCCAGCGGGGTGGACACCTACGAGCAGTACTTC

clone size: few
J gene: TRBJ2-1
V gene: TRBV7-9
D gene: TRBD2
CDR3 protein: CASSLGLEIFEQFF
CDR3 DNA: TGTGCCAGCAGTCTGGGACTAGAAATATTTGAGCAGTTCTTC

clone size: many
J gene: TRBJ1-2
V gene: TRBV12-3/TRBV12-4
D gene: TRBD1
CDR3 protein: CASSATGSPDGYTF
CDR3 DNA: TGTGCCAGCAGTGCGACAGGGAGTCCCGACGGCTACACCTTC

clone size: -
J gene: TRBJ2-5
V gene: TRBV6-5
D gene: -
CDR3 protein: CASSYSEWDQETQYF
CDR3 DNA: TGTGCCAGCAGTTACTCTGAGTGGGATCAAGAGACCCAGTACTTC

clone size: -
J gene: TRBJ2-5
V gene: TRBV5-6
D gene: TRBD2
CDR3 protein: CASSLRLAEETQYF
CDR3 DNA: TGTGCCAGCAGCTTGAGGCTAGCGGAAGAGACCCAGTACTTC

clone size: -
J gene: TRBJ2-5
V gene: TRBV20-1
D gene: TRBD1
CDR3 protein: CSARDSGTEDDTLRETQYF
CDR3 DNA: TGCAGTGCTAGAGATTCGGGGACAGAGGACGATACCCTTCGGGAGACCCAGTACTTC

clone size: many
J gene: TRBJ2-7
V gene: TRBV27
D gene: -
CDR3 protein: CASSLGRNYEQYF
CDR3 DNA: TGTGCCAGCAGTTTAGGTCGGAACTACGAGCAGTACTTC

clone size: many
J gene: TRBJ2-7
V gene: TRBV3-1
D gene: -
CDR3 protein: CASSYHPRGVDEQYF
CDR3 DNA: TGTGCCAGCAGCTACCACCCAAGAGGTGTCGACGAGCAGTACTTC